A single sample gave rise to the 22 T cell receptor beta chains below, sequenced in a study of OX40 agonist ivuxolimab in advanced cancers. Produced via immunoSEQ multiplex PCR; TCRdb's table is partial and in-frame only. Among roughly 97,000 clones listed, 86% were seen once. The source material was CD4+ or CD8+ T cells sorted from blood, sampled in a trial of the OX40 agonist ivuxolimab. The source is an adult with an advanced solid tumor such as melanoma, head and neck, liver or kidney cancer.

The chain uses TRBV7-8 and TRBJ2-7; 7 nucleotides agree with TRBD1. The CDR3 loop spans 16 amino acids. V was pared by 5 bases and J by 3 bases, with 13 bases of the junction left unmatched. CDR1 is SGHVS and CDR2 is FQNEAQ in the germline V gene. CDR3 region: CASSRLGWQGDYEQYF. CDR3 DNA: TGTGCCAGCAGCCGACTTGGGTGGCAGGGGGACTACGAGCAGTACTTC.

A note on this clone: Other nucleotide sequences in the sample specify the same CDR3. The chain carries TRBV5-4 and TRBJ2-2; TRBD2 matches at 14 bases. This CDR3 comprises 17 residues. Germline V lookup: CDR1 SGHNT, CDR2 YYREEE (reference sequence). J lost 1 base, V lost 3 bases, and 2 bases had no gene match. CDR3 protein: CASSSGTSGRNTGELFF. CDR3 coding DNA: TGTGCCAGCAGCTCAGGGACTAGCGGGAGGAACACCGGGGAGCTGTTTTTT.

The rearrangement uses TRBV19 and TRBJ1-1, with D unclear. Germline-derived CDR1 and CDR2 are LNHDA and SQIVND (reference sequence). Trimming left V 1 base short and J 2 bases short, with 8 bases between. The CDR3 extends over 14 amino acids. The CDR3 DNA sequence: TGTGCCAGTAGTATAGGTAGGGCCAACACTGAAGCTTTCTTT. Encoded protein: CASSIGRANTEAFF.

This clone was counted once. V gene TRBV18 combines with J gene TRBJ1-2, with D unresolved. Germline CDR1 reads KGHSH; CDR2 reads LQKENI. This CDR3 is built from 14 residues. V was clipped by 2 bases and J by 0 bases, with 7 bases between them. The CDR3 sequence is CASSPGLANYGYTF. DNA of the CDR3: TGTGCCAGCTCACCAGGGTTAGCTAACTATGGCTACACCTTC.

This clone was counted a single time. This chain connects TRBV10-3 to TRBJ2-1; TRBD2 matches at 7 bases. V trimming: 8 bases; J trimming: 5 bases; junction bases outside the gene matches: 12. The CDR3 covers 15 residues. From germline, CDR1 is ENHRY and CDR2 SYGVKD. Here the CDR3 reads CAISGGLLANNEQFF. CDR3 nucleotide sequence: TGTGCCATCTCAGGTGGCCTACTAGCGAACAATGAGCAGTTCTTC.

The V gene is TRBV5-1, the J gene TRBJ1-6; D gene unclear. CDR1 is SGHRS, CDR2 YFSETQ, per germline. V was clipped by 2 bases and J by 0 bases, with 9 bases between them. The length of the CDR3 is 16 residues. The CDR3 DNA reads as TGCGCCAGCAGCTTCGTTGCTGGCTCCTATAATTCACCCCTCCACTTT. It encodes CASSFVAGSYNSPLHF.

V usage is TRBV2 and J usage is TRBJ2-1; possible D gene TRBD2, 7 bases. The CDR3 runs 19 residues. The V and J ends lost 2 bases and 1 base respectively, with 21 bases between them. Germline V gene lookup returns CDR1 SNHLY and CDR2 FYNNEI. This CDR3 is CASSERMRGPYVSYNEQFF. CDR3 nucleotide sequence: TGTGCCAGCAGTGAACGGATGCGGGGGCCGTACGTATCCTACAATGAGCAGTTCTTC.

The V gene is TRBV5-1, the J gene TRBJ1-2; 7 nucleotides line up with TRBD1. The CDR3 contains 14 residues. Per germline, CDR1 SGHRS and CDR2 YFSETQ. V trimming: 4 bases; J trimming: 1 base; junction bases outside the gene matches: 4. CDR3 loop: CASSTRQGNYGYTF. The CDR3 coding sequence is TGCGCCAGCAGCACCCGACAGGGTAACTATGGCTACACCTTC.

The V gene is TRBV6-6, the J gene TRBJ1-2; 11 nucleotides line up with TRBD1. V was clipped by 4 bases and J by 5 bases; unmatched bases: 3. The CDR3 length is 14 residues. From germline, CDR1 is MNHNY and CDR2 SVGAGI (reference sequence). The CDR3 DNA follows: TGTGCCAGCAGTTGGACAGGGGGCGAATATGGCTACACCTTC. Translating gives CASSWTGGEYGYTF.

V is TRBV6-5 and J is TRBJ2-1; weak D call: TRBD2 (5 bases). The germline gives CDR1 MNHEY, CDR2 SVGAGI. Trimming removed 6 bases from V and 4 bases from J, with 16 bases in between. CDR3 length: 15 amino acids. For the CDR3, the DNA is TGTGCCAGCAGGTCGACTACGCCCTTTTACAATGAGCAGTTCTTC. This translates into CASRSTTPFYNEQFF.

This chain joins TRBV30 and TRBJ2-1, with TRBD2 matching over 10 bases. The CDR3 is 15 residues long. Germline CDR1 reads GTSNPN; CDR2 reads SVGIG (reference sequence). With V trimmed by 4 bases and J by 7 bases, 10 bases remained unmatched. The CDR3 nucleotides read TGTGCCTGGAACTCAGGAGCTAGCGGGAGAAATGAGCAGTTCTTC. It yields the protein CAWNSGASGRNEQFF.

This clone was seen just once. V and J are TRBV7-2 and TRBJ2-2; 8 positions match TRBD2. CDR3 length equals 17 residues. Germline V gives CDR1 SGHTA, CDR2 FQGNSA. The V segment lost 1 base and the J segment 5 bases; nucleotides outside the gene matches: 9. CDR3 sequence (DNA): TGTGCCAGCAGCTTAGGCAGGAGAAGCGGGAGAACCGGGGAGCTGTTTTTT. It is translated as CASSLGRRSGRTGELFF.

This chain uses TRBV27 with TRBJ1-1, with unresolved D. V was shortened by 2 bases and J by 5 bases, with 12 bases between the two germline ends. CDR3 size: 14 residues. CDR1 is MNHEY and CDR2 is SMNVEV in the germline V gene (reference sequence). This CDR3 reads CASSLVGIRTEAFF. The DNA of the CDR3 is TGTGCCAGCAGTTTAGTAGGTATACGGACTGAAGCTTTCTTT.

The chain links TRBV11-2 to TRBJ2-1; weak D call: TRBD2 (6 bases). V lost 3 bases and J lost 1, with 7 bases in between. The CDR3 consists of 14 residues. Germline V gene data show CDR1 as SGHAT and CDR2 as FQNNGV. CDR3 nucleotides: TGTGCCAGCAGCTTGGAGGGGTCCTACAATGAGCAGTTCTTC. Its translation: CASSLEGSYNEQFF.

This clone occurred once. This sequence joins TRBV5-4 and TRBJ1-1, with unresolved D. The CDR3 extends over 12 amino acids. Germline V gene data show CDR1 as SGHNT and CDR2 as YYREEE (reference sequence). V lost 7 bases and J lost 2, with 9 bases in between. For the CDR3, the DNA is TGTGCCAGCGGCGGGGTCAACACTGAAGCTTTCTTT. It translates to CASGGVNTEAFF.

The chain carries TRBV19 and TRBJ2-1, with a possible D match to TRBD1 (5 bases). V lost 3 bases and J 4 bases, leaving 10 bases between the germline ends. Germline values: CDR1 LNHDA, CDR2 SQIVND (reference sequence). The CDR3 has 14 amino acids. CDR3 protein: CASSMAGSYNEQFF. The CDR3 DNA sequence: TGTGCCAGTAGTATGGCAGGGTCATACAATGAGCAGTTCTTC.

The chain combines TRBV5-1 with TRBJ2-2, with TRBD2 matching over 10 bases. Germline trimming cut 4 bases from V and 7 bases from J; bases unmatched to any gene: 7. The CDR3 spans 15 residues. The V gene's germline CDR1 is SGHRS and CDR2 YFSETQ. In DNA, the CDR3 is TGCGCCAGCAGCAGAGCGGGAGGGCAAGGCGGGGAGCTGTTTTTT. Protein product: CASSRAGGQGGELFF.

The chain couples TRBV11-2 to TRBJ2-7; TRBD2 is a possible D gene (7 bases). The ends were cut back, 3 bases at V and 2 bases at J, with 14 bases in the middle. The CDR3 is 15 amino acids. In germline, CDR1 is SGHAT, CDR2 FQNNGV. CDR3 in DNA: TGTGCCAGCAGCTTGACGGGGGGCAGAACCTACGAGCAGTACTTC. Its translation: CASSLTGGRTYEQYF.

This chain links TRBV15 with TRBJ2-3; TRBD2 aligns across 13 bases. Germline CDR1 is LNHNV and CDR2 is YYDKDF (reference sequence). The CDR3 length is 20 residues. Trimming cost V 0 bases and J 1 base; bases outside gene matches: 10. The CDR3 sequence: CATSRDILTSGGFRTDTQYF. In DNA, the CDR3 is TGTGCCACCAGCAGAGATATCCTGACTAGCGGGGGGTTCCGCACAGATACGCAGTATTTT. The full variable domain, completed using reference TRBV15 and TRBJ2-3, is DAMVIQNPRYQVTQFGKPVTLSCSQTLNHNVMYWYQQKSSQAPKLLFHYYDKDFNNEADTPDNFQSRRPNTSFCFLDIRSPGLGDTAMYLCATSRDILTSGGFRTDTQYFGPGTRLTVL.

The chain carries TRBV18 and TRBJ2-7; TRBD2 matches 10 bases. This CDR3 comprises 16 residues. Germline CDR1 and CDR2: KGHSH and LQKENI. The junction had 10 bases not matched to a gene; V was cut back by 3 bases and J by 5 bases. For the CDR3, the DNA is TGTGCCAGCTCACCCCCTGGGAGCGGGAGGGCCCACGAGCAGTACTTC. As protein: CASSPPGSGRAHEQYF.

Here the CDR3 reads CASSEPGQGSDTQYF. In DNA form, the CDR3 reads TGTGCCAGCAGTGAGCCGGGACAGGGATCAGATACGCAGTATTTT. The chain couples TRBV6-1 to TRBJ2-3; 9 positions match TRBD1. The V gene end was trimmed by 3 bases and the J gene end by 4 bases; junction bases not matched to a gene: 5. This CDR3 is built from 15 residues. Germline assignment: CDR1 MNHNS and CDR2 SASEGT.

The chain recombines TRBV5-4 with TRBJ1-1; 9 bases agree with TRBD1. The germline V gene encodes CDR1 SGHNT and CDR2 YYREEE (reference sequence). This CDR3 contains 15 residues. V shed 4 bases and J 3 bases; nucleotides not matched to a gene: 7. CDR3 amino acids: CASSRQQGADTEAFF. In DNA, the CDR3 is TGTGCCAGCAGCCGACAACAGGGGGCGGACACTGAAGCTTTCTTT.